This entry is about one T cell receptor (beta chain). This specimen comes from a study of blood T cell repertoires in COVID-19. Study background: Researchers got acute and convalescent COVID-19 samples from the United States, Italy and Spain.

How the authors handled the data: It was from reference gene primer amplification that nucleated cell counts were estimated. The repertoire was sequenced with immunoSEQ multiplex PCR; TCRdb's copy has only in-frame clones and lacks some. V, J and clone size are those of that table, while D and trimming were read from the DNA. Among about 73,000 clones listed, over 80% were seen once. The receptor was isolated from a man at least 80 years old with active or convalescent COVID-19. Material for sequencing was peripheral blood.

In nucleotides, the CDR3 is TGTGCCAGCAGTTCGCTACAGAGTAACTATGGCTACACCTTC. Its protein product is CASSSLQSNYGYTF. The chain carries TRBV6-5 and TRBJ1-2; no clear D. The CDR3 extends over 14 amino acids. Trimming took 4 bases from V and 1 from J, leaving 10 bases between them. CDR1 is MNHEY and CDR2 is SVGAGI in the germline V gene.